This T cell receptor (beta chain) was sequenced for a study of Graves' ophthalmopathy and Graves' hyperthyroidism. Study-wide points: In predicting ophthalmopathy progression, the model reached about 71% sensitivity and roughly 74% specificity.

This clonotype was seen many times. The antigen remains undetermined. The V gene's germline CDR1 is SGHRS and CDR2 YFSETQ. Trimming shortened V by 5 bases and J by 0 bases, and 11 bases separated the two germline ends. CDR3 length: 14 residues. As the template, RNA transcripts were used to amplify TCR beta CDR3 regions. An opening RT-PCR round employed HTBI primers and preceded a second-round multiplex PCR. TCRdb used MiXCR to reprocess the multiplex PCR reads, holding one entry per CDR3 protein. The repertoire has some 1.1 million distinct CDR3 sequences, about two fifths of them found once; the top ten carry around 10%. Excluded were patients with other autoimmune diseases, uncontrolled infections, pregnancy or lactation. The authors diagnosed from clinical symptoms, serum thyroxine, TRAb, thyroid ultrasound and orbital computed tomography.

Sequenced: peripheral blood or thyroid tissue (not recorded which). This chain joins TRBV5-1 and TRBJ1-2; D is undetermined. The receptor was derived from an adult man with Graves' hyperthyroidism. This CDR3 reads CASSIPGTNYGYTF. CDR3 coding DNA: TGCGCCAGCAGTATCCCGGGAACTAACTATGGCTACACCTTC.